Presented here are 19 T cell receptor beta chains from one specimen sequenced in a study of regulatory T cells in long-lasting Graves disease. Stated time point: persistent/refractory GD, antithyroid drugs over 5 years with positive TRAb. Extracted RNA from PBMCs served as the source of the TCR library. Combining iRepertoire HTBI primers with Arm-PCR of CDR3 regions, the authors built TCR beta libraries. TCRdb independently ran MiXCR on the multiplex PCR reads; one entry per CDR3 protein. Of 350,000 to 450,000 distinct CDR3 sequences in the sample, about 23% were seen once. The sequenced sample was peripheral blood mononuclear cells (PBMCs), obtained when the disease was refractory, from a patient treated with antithyroid drugs. These receptors all stem from a middle-aged woman with Graves disease.

Notes on this clonotype: A junction boundary mismatches the germline segment, possibly from a read error. The V gene is TRBV6-2 or TRBV6-3, the J gene TRBJ2-1, with 9 nucleotides matching TRBD1. This CDR3 is built from 16 residues. Germline CDR1 and CDR2: MNHEY and SVGEGT. In nucleotides, the CDR3 is TGTGCCAGCAGCCTGCGACTTTCGGACAGGGGCAATGAGCAGTCCTTC. Translation: CASSLRLSDRGNEQSF.

This clonotype came up many times. The CDR3 is CASRLPSLQETQYF. The CDR3 DNA sequence: TGTGCCAGCAGACTCCCCTCCCTCCAAGAGACCCAGTACTTC. The V call is TRBV6-1, the J call TRBJ2-5; D is unclear. CDR1 and CDR2 (germline): MNHNS, SASEGT. The V end lost 6 bases, the J end lost 1 base, and 12 bases lay between the germline ends. The CDR3 is 14 amino acids.

This clonotype was seen more than once but under ten times. The chain links TRBV7-9 to TRBJ2-2; weak D call: TRBD1 (6 bases). This CDR3 is built from 15 residues. V lost 5 bases and J 1 base, leaving 11 bases between the germline ends. CDR1 and CDR2 (germline): SEHNR, FQNEAQ (reference sequence). DNA of the CDR3: TGTGCCAGCAGCCGAATGGGACAGAACACCGGGGAGCTGTTTTTT. Its translation: CASSRMGQNTGELFF.

This clonotype was picked up a small number of times. The rearrangement links TRBV5-5 to TRBJ2-7; 9 bases are a match to TRBD1. The CDR3 runs to 16 residues. With V trimmed by 3 bases and J by 3 bases, 10 bases remained unmatched. Looked up from germline, CDR1 is SGHKS and CDR2 is YYEKEE (reference sequence). Written as DNA, the CDR3 is TGTGCCAGCAGCTGGGGACAGGGAGGGGACTTCTACGAGCAGTACTTC. Translating gives CASSWGQGGDFYEQYF. Supplemented by reference TRBV5-5 and TRBJ2-7, the full variable domain reads DAGVTQSPTHLIKTRGQQVTLRCSPISGHKSVSWYQQVLGQGPQFIFQYYEKEERGRGNFPDRFSARQFPNYSSELNVNALLLGDSALYLCASSWGQGGDFYEQYFGPGTRLTVT.

The chain employs TRBV30 and TRBJ1-6; maybe TRBD1 (6 bases). Germline-derived CDR1 and CDR2 are GTSNPN and SVGIG (reference sequence). The CDR3 is 13 residues long. V was cut by 0 bases and J by 10 bases, with 10 bases left in between. CDR3 sequence: CAWSVQGRSPLHF. CDR3 DNA sequence: TGTGCCTGGAGTGTACAGGGTAGATCACCCCTCCACTTT.

This clonotype was found many times. The rearrangement uses TRBV5-1 and TRBJ1-2; D gene unclear. The germline gives CDR1 SGHRS, CDR2 YFSETQ. This CDR3 region has 16 residues. Trimming pared 0 bases from V and 6 bases from J, leaving 18 bases between. CDR3 residues: CASSLVPSKELDGYTF. DNA of the CDR3: TGCGCCAGCAGCTTGGTACCGTCTAAAGAACTGGATGGCTACACCTTC. The full variable domain, its missing parts supplied by reference TRBV5-1 and TRBJ1-2, is KAGVTQTPRYLIKTRGQQVTLSCSPISGHRSVSWYQQTPGQGLQFLFEYFSETQRNKGNFPGRFSGRQFSNSRSEMNVSTLELGDSALYLCASSLVPSKELDGYTFGSGTRLTVV.

CDR3 DNA: TGCGCCAGCAGCTTGGGCTTTACAGGGATCGCAGAGACCCAGTACTTC. Protein: CASSLGFTGIAETQYF. The chain carries TRBV5-1 and TRBJ2-5; D possibly corresponds to TRBD1 (6 bases). Trimming took 0 bases from V and 4 from J, leaving 16 bases between them. The CDR3 consists of 16 residues. CDR1 is SGHRS, CDR2 YFSETQ, per germline.

This chain uses TRBV5-5 with TRBJ2-2, with 8 bases matching TRBD2. Looked up from germline, CDR1 is SGHKS and CDR2 is YYEKEE (reference sequence). The CDR3 loop spans 16 amino acids. The V segment lost 7 bases and the J segment 6 bases; nucleotides outside the gene matches: 14. The CDR3 DNA follows: TGTGCCAGCGGGTCCGGGCTCAGCGGGAGTGCCGGGGAGCTGTTTTTT. As protein: CASGSGLSGSAGELFF.

This clonotype was detected a few times. The J gene is TRBJ2-2, the V gene TRBV20-1, with TRBD1 matching 9 bases. The V gene's germline CDR1 is DFQATT and CDR2 SNEGSKA (reference sequence). V shed 6 bases and J 5 bases; nucleotides not matched to a gene: 7. The CDR3 extends over 14 amino acids. This chain's CDR3 is CSATGTGPTGELFF. CDR3 bases: TGCAGTGCAACCGGGACAGGGCCAACCGGGGAGCTGTTTTTT.

This clonotype occurred many times. This chain links TRBV28 with TRBJ1-1; no clear D gene. The CDR3 is 16 residues long. V dropped 8 bases and J dropped 2 bases, with 21 bases sitting between them. In germline, CDR1 is MDHEN, CDR2 SYDVKM. The CDR3: CASPPTLPTQNTEAFF. Written as DNA, the CDR3 is TGTGCCAGCCCCCCCACACTCCCGACCCAAAACACTGAAGCTTTCTTT.

This clonotype appeared a few times. The chain is built from TRBV7-2 and TRBJ2-3; 14 bases line up with TRBD2. The V gene end was trimmed by 5 bases and the J gene end by 2 bases; junction bases not matched to a gene: 3. The germline gives CDR1 SGHTA, CDR2 FQGNSA. This CDR3 has 16 amino acids. In DNA, the CDR3 is TGTGCCAGCAGCCGACTAGCGGGAGGGAACACAGATACGCAGTATTTT. This translates into CASSRLAGGNTDTQYF.

The J gene is TRBJ1-2, the V gene TRBV7-9; no reliable D call. From germline, CDR1 is SEHNR and CDR2 FQNEAQ (reference sequence). The CDR3 spans 14 residues. V lost 1 base and J 6 bases, leaving 12 bases between the germline ends. This CDR3 reads CASSLVGSGHGYTF. The CDR3 nucleotides read TGTGCCAGCAGCTTAGTAGGGTCCGGCCATGGCTACACCTTC.

This clonotype was seen many times. This sequence joins TRBV7-9 and TRBJ1-1; D not certain. Germline CDR1 SEHNR, CDR2 FQNEAQ (reference sequence). The CDR3 totals 13 residues. Trimming pared 2 bases from V and 3 bases from J, leaving 7 bases between. The CDR3 reads CASSLSADTEAFF. CDR3 DNA sequence: TGTGCCAGCAGCTTAAGTGCGGACACTGAAGCTTTCTTT.

This clonotype was seen many times. The rearrangement uses TRBV7-9 and TRBJ1-2, with 12 bases fitting TRBD1. The V gene's germline CDR1 is SEHNR and CDR2 FQNEAQ (reference sequence). V shed 6 bases and J 4 bases; nucleotides not matched to a gene: 6. The CDR3 sequence is 15 residues long. The CDR3 is CASSPGTGGSYGYTF. CDR3 bases: TGTGCCAGCAGTCCCGGGACAGGGGGCAGCTATGGCTACACCTTC.

This clonotype has a handful of counts. V and J are TRBV11-2 and TRBJ2-7, with 7 positions matching TRBD2. From germline, CDR1 is SGHAT and CDR2 FQNNGV. CDR3 length: 16 residues. V trimming: 3 bases; J trimming: 5 bases; junction bases outside the gene matches: 13. CDR3 sequence: CASSFPGGSGFNEQYF. The CDR3 DNA reads as TGTGCCAGCAGCTTCCCGGGCGGGAGTGGTTTCAACGAGCAGTACTTC.

The chain joins TRBV28 to TRBJ2-1; TRBD1 aligns across 8 bases. V lost 0 bases, J lost 7 bases, and 5 bases stayed unmatched. The germline gives CDR1 MDHEN, CDR2 SYDVKM. CDR3 length: 15 amino acids. CDR3: CASSLWDRVRNEQFF. For the CDR3, the DNA is TGTGCCAGCAGTTTATGGGACAGGGTTAGAAATGAGCAGTTCTTC.

This clonotype was counted a few times. The chain employs TRBV11-1 and TRBJ2-2; D is unresolved. CDR3 size: 14 residues. CDR1 SGHAT and CDR2 FQDESV come from the germline V gene (reference sequence). V shed 0 bases and J shed 7 bases, with 9 bases lying between them. The CDR3 protein is CASSLAGNHGELFF. DNA of the CDR3: TGTGCCAGCAGCTTAGCAGGGAATCACGGGGAGCTGTTTTTT. The whole variable domain, filled in from reference TRBV11-1 and TRBJ2-2, reads EAEVAQSPRYKITEKSQAVAFWCDPISGHATLYWYRQILGQGPELLVQFQDESVVDDSQLPKDRFSAERLKGVDSTLKIQPAELGDSAMYLCASSLAGNHGELFFGEGSRLTVL.

There are a few counts of this clonotype. The chain couples TRBV7-8 to TRBJ1-1; D is ambiguous. Trimming took off 7 bases at V and 6 bases at J, with 18 bases between the two ends. This CDR3 spans 14 amino acids. Germline lookup yields CDR1 SGHVS and CDR2 FQNEAQ. DNA for the CDR3: TGTGCCAGCAATCTACACGGAAGGGAGGCTGAAGCTTTCTTT. Its translation: CASNLHGREAEAFF.

The genes are TRBV20-1 and TRBJ1-2; TRBD1 might be the D (6 bases). The CDR3 is 12 residues long. V dropped 7 bases and J dropped 5 bases, with 14 bases sitting between them. Germline CDR1 and CDR2: DFQATT and SNEGSKA (reference sequence). CDR3 sequence: CSVNREGYGYTF. Written as DNA, the CDR3 is TGCAGTGTTAACAGGGAAGGATATGGCTACACCTTC.